The following is a T cell receptor (beta chain) sequence with its context. TCRdb's copy holds only in-frame clones and misses some; the assay was immunoSEQ multiplex PCR. The table lists about 350,000 clones, roughly 84% of them singletons. Donors were grouped by their self-reported clinical history. This entry comes from a study of blood T cell repertoires in COVID-19. Looking at the study overall: Researchers got acute and convalescent COVID-19 samples from the United States, Italy and Spain.

The CDR3 sequence is 16 residues long. Germline V gives CDR1 LGHDT, CDR2 YNNKEL (reference sequence). J was trimmed by 2 bases and V by 1 base; bases with no gene match: 5. The V and J genes are TRBV3-1 (or the pseudogene TRBV3-2) and TRBJ1-2; 9 bases map to TRBD1. The source is a woman under 40 who had recovered from COVID-19. Material: PBMCs or T cells enriched from blood (not recorded which). CDR3 sequence: CASSQGITGGNYGYTF. CDR3 DNA: TGTGCCAGCAGCCAAGGGATAACAGGGGGCAACTATGGCTACACCTTC.